The 18 T cell receptor beta chains below were found in one sample sequenced in a study of shared clonotypes between healthy human individuals. Sequencing used immunoSEQ multiplex PCR; TCRdb keeps in-frame clones, though not all of them. The data hold over a million clones, with 95% to 99% observed a single time. Sequencing was done on a sample of naive CD4+ T cells sorted from blood. Noted subset: CD45RA+ positively selected. These receptors originate from a man aged 25-45 years in good health.

V usage is TRBV30 and J usage is TRBJ2-7, with 8 bases identical to TRBD1. With 7 bases clipped from V and 3 bases from J, the junction kept 5 bases outside the gene matches. Germline CDR1 is GTSNPN and CDR2 is SVGIG (reference sequence). The CDR3 is 12 amino acids. The CDR3 loop is CAYTTGVYEQYF. In DNA form, the CDR3 reads TGTGCCTATACGACAGGGGTCTACGAGCAGTACTTC.

V usage is TRBV5-1 and J usage is TRBJ2-2; no clear D. Germline-derived CDR1 and CDR2 are SGHRS and YFSETQ. Trimming took 1 base from V and 1 from J, leaving 17 bases between them. The CDR3 contains 18 residues. The CDR3 region has the DNA TGCGCCAGCAGCTTGACAATATCCACCCGTAGGAACACCGGGGAGCTGTTTTTT. Translating it yields CASSLTISTRRNTGELFF.

The chain recombines TRBV5-6 with TRBJ2-7, with TRBD2 identical over 8 bases. The CDR3 is made up of 14 amino acids. The V gene end was trimmed by 6 bases and the J gene end by 2 bases; junction bases not matched to a gene: 7. Germline CDR1 is SGHDT and CDR2 is YYEEEE. The CDR3 coding sequence is TGTGCCAGCACCCTTAGCGGGGCCCCCTACGAGCAGTACTTC. It translates to CASTLSGAPYEQYF. The full variable domain, with the rest looked up from reference TRBV5-6 and TRBJ2-7, is DAGVTQSPTHLIKTRGQQVTLRCSPKSGHDTVSWYQQALGQGPQFIFQYYEEEERQRGNFPDRFSGHQFPNYSSELNVNALLLGDSALYLCASTLSGAPYEQYFGPGTRLTVT.

The chain carries TRBV6-1 and TRBJ2-3; D is uncertain. Germline V lookup: CDR1 MNHNS, CDR2 SASEGT. The CDR3 is 11 residues long. V was pared by 6 bases and J by 7 bases, with 8 bases between. The CDR3: CASRIYYTQYF. The CDR3 DNA reads as TGTGCCAGCAGAATCTACTATACGCAGTATTTT.

The chain carries TRBV15 and TRBJ2-3, with D perhaps TRBD1 or TRBD2 (6 bases each). The CDR3 extends over 13 amino acids. V was clipped by 4 bases and J by 6 bases, with 11 bases between them. From germline, CDR1 is LNHNV and CDR2 YYDKDF (reference sequence). CDR3 sequence: CATSTGAGDTQYF. In nucleotides, the CDR3 is TGTGCCACCAGCACGGGGGCGGGGGATACGCAGTATTTT.

The chain uses TRBV11-2 and TRBJ1-3, with 7 bases identical to TRBD1. V dropped 6 bases and J dropped 1; count of bases not matched to a gene: 18. The CDR3 length is 19 residues. From germline, CDR1 is SGHAT and CDR2 FQNNGV. CDR3 in amino acids: CASRGARERGRRSGNTIYF. CDR3 coding DNA: TGTGCCAGCAGGGGCGCGAGGGAGAGGGGGCGAAGGTCTGGAAACACCATATATTTT. The whole variable domain, remainder taken from reference TRBV11-2 and TRBJ1-3, is EAGVAQSPRYKIIEKRQSVAFWCNPISGHATLYWYQQILGQGPKLLIQFQNNGVVDDSQLPKDRFSAERLKGVDSTLKIQPAKLEDSAVYLCASRGARERGRRSGNTIYFGEGSWLTVV.

The rearrangement links TRBV19 to TRBJ1-1; no clear D. Germline V CDR1 and CDR2: LNHDA, SQIVND (reference sequence). The CDR3 sequence is 15 residues long. Trimming shortened V by 3 bases and J by 1 base, and 12 bases separated the two germline ends. The CDR3 reads CASSIRRRGNTEAFF. The CDR3 nucleotides are TGTGCCAGTAGTATTCGGCGGCGGGGGAACACTGAAGCTTTCTTT.

This rearrangement joins TRBV7-2 to TRBJ2-4; D ambiguous. Germline V lookup: CDR1 SGHTA, CDR2 FQGNSA. The CDR3 spans 13 residues. V lost 1 base, J lost 0 bases, and 1 base lay in between. CDR3 in amino acids: CASSLVAKNIQYF. The CDR3, as DNA: TGTGCCAGCAGCTTAGTAGCCAAAAACATTCAGTACTTC.

The chain couples TRBV2 to TRBJ1-3, with D perhaps matching TRBD1 (5 bases). The CDR3 spans 17 residues. V lost 1 base and J 0 bases, leaving 13 bases between the germline ends. Germline-derived CDR1 and CDR2 are SNHLY and FYNNEI. CDR3 DNA: TGTGCCAGCAGTGAAGAGGGGCGACAGATCTCTGGAAACACCATATATTTT. Its protein product is CASSEEGRQISGNTIYF.

V gene TRBV30 combines with J gene TRBJ1-5, with no clear D. V was cut by 1 base and J by 7 bases, with 11 bases left in between. CDR1 is GTSNPN and CDR2 is SVGIG in the germline V gene (reference sequence). CDR3 length: 13 amino acids. The CDR3 spells CAWSGGSQQPQHF. The CDR3 DNA reads as TGTGCCTGGAGTGGGGGTTCCCAACAGCCCCAGCATTTT.

This chain joins TRBV7-3 and TRBJ2-3; 8 nucleotides match TRBD2. The V gene end was trimmed by 1 base and the J gene end by 1 base; junction bases not matched to a gene: 4. The CDR3 runs to 16 residues. Germline V gene lookup returns CDR1 SGHTA and CDR2 FQGTGA. The CDR3 region is CASSLRTGGGTDTQYF. The CDR3 coding sequence is TGTGCCAGCAGCTTAAGAACGGGAGGGGGCACAGATACGCAGTATTTT.

The chain joins TRBV5-1 to TRBJ2-1, with 8 nucleotides matching TRBD2. The CDR3 is made up of 17 amino acids. From germline, CDR1 is SGHRS and CDR2 YFSETQ. V lost 4 bases to trimming and J lost 2 bases; unmatched junction nucleotides: 11. This CDR3 is CASSPSRAGAPYNEQFF. CDR3 in DNA: TGCGCCAGCAGCCCGTCAAGAGCGGGAGCCCCCTACAATGAGCAGTTCTTC.

As for this clone: Other DNA variants within this sample encode the same CDR3. The CDR3 DNA reads as TGTGCCAGCAGTCCGTACACCGGGGAGCTGTTTTTT. Translating gives CASSPYTGELFF. The chain carries TRBV27 and TRBJ2-2, with no clear D. Trimming removed 5 bases at V and 3 bases at J, with 4 bases between. CDR1 is MNHEY and CDR2 is SMNVEV in the germline V gene (reference sequence). The CDR3 extends over 12 amino acids.

This chain joins TRBV7-2 and TRBJ2-3; the match to TRBD2 covers 9 bases. This CDR3 has 15 residues. CDR1 is SGHTA and CDR2 is FQGNSA in the germline V gene. The ends lost 5 bases at V and 4 bases at J; junction bases unmatched: 7. The CDR3 sequence: CASSARLAEPDTQYF. Written as DNA, the CDR3 is TGTGCCAGCAGCGCCAGACTAGCGGAACCAGATACGCAGTATTTT.

This sequence joins TRBV9 and TRBJ2-1, with 10 bases that match TRBD2. The CDR3 totals 17 residues. Trimming cost V 0 bases and J 5 bases; bases outside gene matches: 8. Germline-derived CDR1 and CDR2 are SGDLS and YYNGEE. The CDR3 nucleotides read TGTGCCAGCAGCGTAGGCTCTAGCGGGAGTGTCAACAATGAGCAGTTCTTC. Translation gives CASSVGSSGSVNNEQFF.

The V gene is TRBV18, the J gene TRBJ1-1, with D unclear. Trimming pared 2 bases from V and 0 bases from J, leaving 7 bases between. The germline V gene encodes CDR1 KGHSH and CDR2 LQKENI. The CDR3 contains 14 residues. As DNA, the CDR3 is TGTGCCAGCTCACCAACAACAGTGAACACTGAAGCTTTCTTT. Its protein is CASSPTTVNTEAFF.

This rearrangement joins TRBV9 to TRBJ2-7; 8 bases are a match to TRBD1. The germline V gene encodes CDR1 SGDLS and CDR2 YYNGEE. The trim removed 0 bases at V and 4 bases at J, leaving 3 bases unmatched. The CDR3 covers 14 residues. DNA of the CDR3: TGTGCCAGCAGCGTAGACCAGGGGGCATACGAGCAGTACTTC. Its protein is CASSVDQGAYEQYF.

This chain joins TRBV19 and TRBJ1-2; 8 bases match TRBD1. With V trimmed by 6 bases and J by 4 bases, 4 bases remained unmatched. Germline CDR1 reads LNHDA; CDR2 reads SQIVND (reference sequence). This CDR3 is built from 13 residues. The CDR3 DNA reads TGTGCCAGTAGAGACAGGGGAGGCTATGGCTACACCTTC. Translating gives CASRDRGGYGYTF.